The T cell receptor (beta chain) under discussion was sequenced for a study of blood T cell repertoires in COVID-19. About the study: Sites across the United States, Italy and Spain contributed samples from acute and convalescent COVID-19. PBMCs, B-cell-depleted T cells, or T cells were the source of the cDNA or gDNA that made up the material.

How the authors handled the data: Amplification of reference gene primers was used by the study to estimate nucleated cell counts. Libraries were prepared by immunoSEQ multiplex PCR; TCRdb keeps only in-frame clonotypes and omits some of them. D and trimming were read from the DNA, whereas the V and J calls and clone size are those reported in that table. This table has around 98,000 clones, approximately 88% appearing once. Trimming cost V 4 bases and J 1 base; bases outside gene matches: 6. CDR1 and CDR2 from the germline V gene are SQVTM and ANQGSEA. This CDR3 spans 14 amino acids. This chain connects TRBV29-1 to TRBJ2-5; TRBD1 matches at 7 bases. Sequenced sample: peripheral blood. This receptor was obtained from a woman aged 55-69 years with acute or convalescent COVID-19. CDR3 region: CSVAPGTVQETQYF. CDR3 nucleotide sequence: TGCAGCGTTGCCCCGGGGACAGTCCAAGAGACCCAGTACTTC. Using reference TRBV29-1 and TRBJ2-5 for the parts outside the CDR3, the full variable domain is SAVISQKPSRDICQRGTSLTIQCQVDSQVTMMFWYRQQPGQSLTLIATANQGSEATYESGFVIDKFPISRPNLTFSTLTVSNMSPEDSSIYLCSVAPGTVQETQYFGPGTRLLVL.